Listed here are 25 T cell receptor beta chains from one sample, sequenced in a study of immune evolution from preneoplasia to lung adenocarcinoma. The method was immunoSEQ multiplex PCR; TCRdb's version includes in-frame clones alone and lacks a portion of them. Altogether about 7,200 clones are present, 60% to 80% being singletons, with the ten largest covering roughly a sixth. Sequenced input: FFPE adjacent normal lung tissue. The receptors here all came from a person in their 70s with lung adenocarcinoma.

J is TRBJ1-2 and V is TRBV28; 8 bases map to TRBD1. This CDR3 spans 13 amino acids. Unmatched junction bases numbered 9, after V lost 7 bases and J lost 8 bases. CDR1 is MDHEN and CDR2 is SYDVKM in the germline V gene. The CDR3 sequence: CASTWDRSDGYTF. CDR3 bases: TGTGCCAGCACCTGGGACAGGTCCGACGGCTACACCTTC.

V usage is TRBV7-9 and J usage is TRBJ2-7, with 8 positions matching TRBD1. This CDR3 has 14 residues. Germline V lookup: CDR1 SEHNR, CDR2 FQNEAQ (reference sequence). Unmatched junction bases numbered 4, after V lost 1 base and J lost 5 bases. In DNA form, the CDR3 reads TGTGCCAGCAGCTTAGGGCAGGGGGCGGACGAGCAGTACTTC. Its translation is CASSLGQGADEQYF. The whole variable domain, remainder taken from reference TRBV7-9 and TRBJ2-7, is DTGVSQNPRHKITKRGQNVTFRCDPISEHNRLYWYRQTLGQGPEFLTYFQNEAQLEKSRLLSDRFSAERPKGSFSTLEIQRTEQGDSAMYLCASSLGQGADEQYFGPGTRLTVT.

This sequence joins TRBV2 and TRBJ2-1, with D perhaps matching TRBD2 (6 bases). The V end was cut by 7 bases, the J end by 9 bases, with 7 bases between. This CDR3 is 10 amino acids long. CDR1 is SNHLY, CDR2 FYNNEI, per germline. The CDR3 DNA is TGTGCCAGCAAGCGGGTTGAGCAGTTCTTC. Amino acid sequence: CASKRVEQFF.

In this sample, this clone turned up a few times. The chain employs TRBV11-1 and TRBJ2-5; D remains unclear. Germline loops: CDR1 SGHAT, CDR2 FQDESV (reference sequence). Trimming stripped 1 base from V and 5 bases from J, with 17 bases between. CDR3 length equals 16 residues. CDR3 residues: CASSLDGRLAVETQYF. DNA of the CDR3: TGTGCCAGCAGCTTAGACGGCAGGTTGGCCGTGGAGACCCAGTACTTC.

The CDR3, as DNA: TGTGCCAGCAGCGTCGGAAAGGGTGCAGCTTTCTTT. This codes for CASSVGKGAAFF. The chain carries TRBV9 and TRBJ1-1; D not certain. This CDR3 is 12 amino acids long. The V and J ends lost 2 bases and 10 bases respectively, with 12 bases between them. Germline V gene sequence: CDR1 SGDLS, CDR2 YYNGEE.

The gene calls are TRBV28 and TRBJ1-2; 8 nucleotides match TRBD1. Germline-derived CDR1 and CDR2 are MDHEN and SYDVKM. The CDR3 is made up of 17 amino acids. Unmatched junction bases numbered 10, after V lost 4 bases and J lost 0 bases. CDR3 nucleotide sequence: TGTGCCAGCAGTTCCTCCCGACAGGGGACAGCTAACTATGGCTACACCTTC. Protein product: CASSSSRQGTANYGYTF.

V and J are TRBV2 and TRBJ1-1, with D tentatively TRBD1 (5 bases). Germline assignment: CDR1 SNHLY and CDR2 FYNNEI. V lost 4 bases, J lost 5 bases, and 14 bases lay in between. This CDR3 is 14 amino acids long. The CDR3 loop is CASSGGTARTEAFF. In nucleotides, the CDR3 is TGTGCCAGCAGTGGGGGGACCGCGAGGACTGAAGCTTTCTTT.

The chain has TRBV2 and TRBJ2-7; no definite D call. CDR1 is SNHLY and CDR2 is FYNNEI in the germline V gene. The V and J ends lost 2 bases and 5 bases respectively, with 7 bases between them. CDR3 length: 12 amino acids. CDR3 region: CASSESFDEQYF. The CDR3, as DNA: TGTGCCAGCAGTGAAAGTTTCGACGAGCAGTACTTC.

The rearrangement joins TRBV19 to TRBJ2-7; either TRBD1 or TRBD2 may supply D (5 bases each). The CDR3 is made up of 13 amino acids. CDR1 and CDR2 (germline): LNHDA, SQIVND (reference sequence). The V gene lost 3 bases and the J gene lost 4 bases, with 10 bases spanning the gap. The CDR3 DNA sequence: TGTGCCAGTAGTATGGGGGTACATTACGAGCAGTACTTC. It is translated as CASSMGVHYEQYF.

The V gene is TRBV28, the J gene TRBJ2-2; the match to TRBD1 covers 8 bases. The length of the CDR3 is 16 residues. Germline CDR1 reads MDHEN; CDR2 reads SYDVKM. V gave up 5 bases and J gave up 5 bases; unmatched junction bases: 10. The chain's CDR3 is CASSLSRTGRTGELFF. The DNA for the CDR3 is TGTGCCAGCAGTCTCTCCAGGACAGGGAGGACCGGGGAGCTGTTTTTT. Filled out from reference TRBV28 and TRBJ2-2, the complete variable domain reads DVKVTQSSRYLVKRTGEKVFLECVQDMDHENMFWYRQDPGLGLRLIYFSYDVKMKEKGDIPEGYSVSREKKERFSLILESASTNQTSMYLCASSLSRTGRTGELFFGEGSRLTVL.

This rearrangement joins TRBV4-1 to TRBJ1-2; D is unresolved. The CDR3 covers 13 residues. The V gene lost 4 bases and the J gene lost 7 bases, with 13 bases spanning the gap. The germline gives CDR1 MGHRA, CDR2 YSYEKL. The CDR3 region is CASSPLGVGGYTF. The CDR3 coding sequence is TGCGCCAGCAGCCCCCTCGGGGTGGGTGGCTACACCTTC.

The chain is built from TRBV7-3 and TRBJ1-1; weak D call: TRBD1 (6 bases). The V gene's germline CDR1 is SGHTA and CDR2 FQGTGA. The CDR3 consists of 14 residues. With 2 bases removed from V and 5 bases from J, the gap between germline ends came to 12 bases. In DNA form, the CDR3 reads TGTGCCAGCAGCTTATACTCGGGGGCTACTGAAGCTTTCTTT. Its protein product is CASSLYSGATEAFF.

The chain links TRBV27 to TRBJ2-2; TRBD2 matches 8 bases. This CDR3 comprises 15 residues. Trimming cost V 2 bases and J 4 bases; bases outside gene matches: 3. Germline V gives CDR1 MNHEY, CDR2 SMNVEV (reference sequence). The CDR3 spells CASSLSGGITGELFF. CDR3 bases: TGTGCCAGCAGTTTAAGCGGGGGAATCACCGGGGAGCTGTTTTTT.

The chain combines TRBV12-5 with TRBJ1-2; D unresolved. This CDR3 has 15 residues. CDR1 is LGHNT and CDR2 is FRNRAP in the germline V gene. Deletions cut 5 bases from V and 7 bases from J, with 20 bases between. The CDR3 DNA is TGTGCTAGTGGTCAATTAGGCGGTTCCGCGACTGGCTACACCTTC. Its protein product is CASGQLGGSATGYTF.

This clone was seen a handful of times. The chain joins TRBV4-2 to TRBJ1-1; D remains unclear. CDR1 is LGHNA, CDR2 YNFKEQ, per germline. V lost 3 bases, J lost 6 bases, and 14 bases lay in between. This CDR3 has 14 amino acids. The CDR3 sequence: CASSHPTAGSEAFF. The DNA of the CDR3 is TGTGCCAGCAGCCACCCTACGGCGGGGTCTGAAGCTTTCTTT.

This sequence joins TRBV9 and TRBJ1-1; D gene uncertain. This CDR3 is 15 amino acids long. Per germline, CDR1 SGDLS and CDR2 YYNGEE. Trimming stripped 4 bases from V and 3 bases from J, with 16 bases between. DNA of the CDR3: TGTGCCAGCAGCTCGACGTCCCTGGCGGACACTGAAGCTTTCTTT. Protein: CASSSTSLADTEAFF.

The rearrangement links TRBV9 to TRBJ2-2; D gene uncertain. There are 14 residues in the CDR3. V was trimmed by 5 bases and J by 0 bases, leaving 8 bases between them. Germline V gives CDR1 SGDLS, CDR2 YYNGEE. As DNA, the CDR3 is TGTGCCAGCAGGCAGACACCGAACACCGGGGAGCTGTTTTTT. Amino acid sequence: CASRQTPNTGELFF.

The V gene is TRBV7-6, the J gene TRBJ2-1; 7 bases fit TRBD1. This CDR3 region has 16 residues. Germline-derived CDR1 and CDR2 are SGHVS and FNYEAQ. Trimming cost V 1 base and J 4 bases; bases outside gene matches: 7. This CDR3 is CASSLVPGQTYNEQFF. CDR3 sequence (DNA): TGTGCCAGCAGCTTAGTTCCGGGACAGACTTACAATGAGCAGTTCTTC.

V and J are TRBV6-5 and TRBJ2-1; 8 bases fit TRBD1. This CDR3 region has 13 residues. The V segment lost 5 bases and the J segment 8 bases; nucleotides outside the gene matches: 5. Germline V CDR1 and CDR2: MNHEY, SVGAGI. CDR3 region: CASSGQGTDEQFF. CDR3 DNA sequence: TGTGCCAGCAGTGGACAGGGAACCGATGAGCAGTTCTTC.

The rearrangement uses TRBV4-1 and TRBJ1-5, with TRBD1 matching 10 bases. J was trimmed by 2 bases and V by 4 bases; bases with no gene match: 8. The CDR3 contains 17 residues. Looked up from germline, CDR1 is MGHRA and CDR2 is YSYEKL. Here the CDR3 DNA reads TGCGCCAGCAGCCCCCTCGGGACAGGGGAGGGCAATCAGCCCCAGCATTTT. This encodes CASSPLGTGEGNQPQHF.

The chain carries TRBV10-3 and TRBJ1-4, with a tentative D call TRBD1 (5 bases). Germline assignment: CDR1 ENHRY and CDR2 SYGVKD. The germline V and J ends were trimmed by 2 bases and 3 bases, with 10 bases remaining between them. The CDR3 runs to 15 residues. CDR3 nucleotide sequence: TGTGCCATCAGTGAGGTTGCCAGGGCTAATGAAAAACTGTTTTTT. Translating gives CAISEVARANEKLFF.

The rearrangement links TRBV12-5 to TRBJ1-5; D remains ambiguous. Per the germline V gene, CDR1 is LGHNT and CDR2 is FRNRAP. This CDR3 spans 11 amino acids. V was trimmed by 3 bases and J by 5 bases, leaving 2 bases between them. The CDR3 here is CASGFHQPQHF. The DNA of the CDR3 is TGTGCTAGTGGTTTCCATCAGCCCCAGCATTTT.

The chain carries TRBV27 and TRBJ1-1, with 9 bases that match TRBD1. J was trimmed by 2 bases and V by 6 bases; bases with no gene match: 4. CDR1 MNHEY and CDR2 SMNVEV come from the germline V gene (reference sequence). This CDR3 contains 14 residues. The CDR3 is CASRIQGANTEAFF. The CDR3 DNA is TGTGCCAGCAGGATACAGGGGGCCAACACTGAAGCTTTCTTT.

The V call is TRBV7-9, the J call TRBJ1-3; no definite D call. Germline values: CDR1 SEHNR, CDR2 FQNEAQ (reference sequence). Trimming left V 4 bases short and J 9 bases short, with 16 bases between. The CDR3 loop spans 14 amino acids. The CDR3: CASSSTLADGTIYF. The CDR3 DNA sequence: TGTGCCAGCAGCTCGACTTTAGCGGATGGCACCATATATTTT.

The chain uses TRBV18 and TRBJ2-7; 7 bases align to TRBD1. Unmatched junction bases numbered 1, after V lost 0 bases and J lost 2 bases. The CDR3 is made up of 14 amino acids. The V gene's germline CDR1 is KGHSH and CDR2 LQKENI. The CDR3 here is CASSPPDRPYEQYF. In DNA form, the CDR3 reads TGTGCCAGCTCACCACCGGACAGGCCCTACGAGCAGTACTTC.